The clone carrying this TCR beta chain has only one observation. Participant age was roughly 18 to 100 years, and participants resided in about 25 US areas. The authors' processing: Reference gene primers were amplified, and this amplification served to estimate nucleated cell counts. The repertoire was sequenced with immunoSEQ multiplex PCR; TCRdb's copy has only in-frame clones and lacks some. V and J calls and clone size are as listed in that table; D and trimming were resolved from the DNA. Among about 230,000 clones, 84% were seen once, and the ten largest hold under 2%. The source of the sample is a study of blood T cell repertoires in COVID-19. Study background: Samples of COVID-19 (acute and convalescent) were obtained from the United States, Italy and Spain.

The germline V gene encodes CDR1 MNHNY and CDR2 SVGAGI (reference sequence). CDR3 length: 11 amino acids. Trimming cost V 4 bases and J 8 bases, with 6 bases left between them. The chain links TRBV6-6 to TRBJ2-1; TRBD2 might be the D (5 bases). This clonotype originated in a man in his sixties who had recovered from COVID-19. The sample comprised PBMCs or T cells enriched from blood (not recorded which). The CDR3 bases are TGTGCCAGCAGTTTGAGGGATGAGCAGTTCTTC. It is translated as CASSLRDEQFF.